This T cell receptor beta chain was retrieved from a study of CD8+ T cells in alopecia areata (dated by TCRdb to 2017 to 2018). Context from the whole study: Treated patients were enrolled in an open-label pilot trial of oral tofacitinib, 5 to 10 mg twice daily, for moderate-to-severe alopecia areata. Patients stayed on tofacitinib for 6 to 18 months and then had 6 months of follow-up off drug so that delayed response and recurrence could be assessed. For the treated patients, the SALT score, which quantifies what percentage of scalp surface area is affected, served as the measure of disease severity. High-throughput TCRbeta sequencing was used to examine T cell clonal expansion in alopecia areata in both the C3H/HeJ mouse model and human patients. On the human side, TCRbeta sequencing was run on scalp tissue and on sorted CD4+ and CD8+ peripheral blood T cells from healthy controls and from alopecia areata patients with either patchy or totalis/universalis disease. Tofacitinib-treated patients had biopsies at baseline and at 4 and 24 weeks of treatment, with a later scalp biopsy in several patients. Scalp clonality was compared among normal scalp (n=4), patchy alopecia areata scalp (n=8), and alopecia totalis/universalis scalp (n=8). RNA was obtained with the PAXgene miRNA kit for fixed scalp, the miRNeasy kit for PBMCs, and the RNeasy kit for mouse skin. TCRbeta CDR3 regions were amplified by immunoSEQ multiplex PCR with 35 Vbeta forward and 13 Jbeta reverse primers.

Receptor amplification or capture employed the immunoSEQ multiplex PCR assay. RNA was extracted from all samples and reverse transcribed into cDNA as template for TCR sequencing. First-strand cDNA was synthesized using SuperScript III with a 2:1 mix of oligo-dT and random hexamers. A synthetic immune receptor repertoire was used to assess amplification bias, and residual bias was removed computationally. Processing in the source paper ran as follows. Raw reads were preprocessed to remove errors, and CDR3 was defined according to IMGT conventions as the region from the conserved cysteine to phenylalanine. To get clonality, Shannon entropy was normalized by log2 of the number of productive unique TCRs and the result was subtracted from 1. Scalp TCRbeta sequences were cross-referenced with sorted blood CD4 and CD8 repertoires so that the CD4 or CD8 identity of scalp clones could be inferred. TCRdb retrieved this table from immuneACCESS and kept in-frame rearrangements only. Not all clones are present; in checked studies, unresolved V genes account for under half, and no reason is known for the remainder. That table supplies the V and J calls and clone size; D and trimming were determined from the DNA. The sample table holds 130,000 to 150,000 clones, of which roughly four fifths were seen once. The ten most abundant clones make up just under 25% of the sample.

CDR1 PRHDT and CDR2 FYEKMQ are derived from the germline V gene (reference sequence). The CDR3 runs 16 amino acids, cysteine and phenylalanine included. CDR3 DNA is the only sequence kept; it has 48 bases, read in frame from the first base. Ends trimmed: V by 6 bases, J by 4 bases; bases unmatched to a gene: 9. This clone was detected only a few times. Its target antigen remains unknown. No much larger clonotype is one base removed from it; base qualities were not supplied. In light of the paper, this sample's time point label describes: around 28 days on oral tofacitinib. According to the study, the label for this sample's treatment or condition signals: oral pan-JAK inhibitor, 5-10 mg twice daily. From alopecia areata patients, peripheral blood was collected along with lesional scalp punch biopsies. After PBMCs were isolated by density centrifugation and stained for CD3, CD4 and CD8, a FACSAria was used to sort CD4+ and CD8+ T cells.

General study outcomes and caveats: Because the treated cohort was small and included a single nonresponder, larger studies are needed to assess links between baseline CD8+ expansion and response. TCR sequences shared between patients were less clear than in mice, possibly partly because of HLA diversity in the patient population. Compared with normal scalp, lesional scalp had higher clonality and more expanded CD8+ clones, particularly in alopecia totalis/universalis, a pattern that suggests antigenic drive. Tofacitinib significantly lowered scalp clonality and the number of expanded CD8+ clones among the top 100 scalp clones. Many expanded lesional clones were found to persist in scalp and blood during tofacitinib treatment, and relapse after treatment cessation may be partly explained by this persistence. Unlike mouse skin, which is dominated by gammadelta T cells, normal human skin has resident alphabeta T cells that are also sequenced, and this complicates analysis of the scalp TCR repertoire.

The sample in question was CD8+ T cells sorted from blood, obtained at week 4, from a patient treated with tofacitinib. The receptor was derived from a human donor with alopecia areata. The chain links TRBV13 with TRBJ2-7; the junction holds 13 bases that match TRBD2. In nucleotides, the sequence is TGTGCCAGCAGTCCCCGACTAGCGGGGGGCCCTTACGAGCAGTACTTC. This encodes CASSPRLAGGPYEQYF.